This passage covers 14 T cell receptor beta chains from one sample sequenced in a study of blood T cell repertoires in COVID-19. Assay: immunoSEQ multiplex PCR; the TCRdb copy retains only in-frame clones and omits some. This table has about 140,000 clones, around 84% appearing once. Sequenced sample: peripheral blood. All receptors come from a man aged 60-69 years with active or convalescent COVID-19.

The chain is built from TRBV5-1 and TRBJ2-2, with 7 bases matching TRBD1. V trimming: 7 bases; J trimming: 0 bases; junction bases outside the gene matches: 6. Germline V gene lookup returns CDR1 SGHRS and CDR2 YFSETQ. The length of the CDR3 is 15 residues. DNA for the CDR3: TGCGCCAGCTGTCCAAGGGGGCCGAACACCGGGGAGCTGTTTTTT. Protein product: CASCPRGPNTGELFF. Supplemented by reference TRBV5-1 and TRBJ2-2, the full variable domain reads KAGVTQTPRYLIKTRGQQVTLSCSPISGHRSVSWYQQTPGQGLQFLFEYFSETQRNKGNFPGRFSGRQFSNSRSEMNVSTLELGDSALYLCASCPRGPNTGELFFGEGSRLTVL.

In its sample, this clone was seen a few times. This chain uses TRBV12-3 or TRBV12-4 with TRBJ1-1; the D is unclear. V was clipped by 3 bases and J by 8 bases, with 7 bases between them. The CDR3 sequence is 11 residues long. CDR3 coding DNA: TGTGCCAGCAGTTTCAACAGAGAAGCTTTCTTT. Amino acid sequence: CASSFNREAFF.

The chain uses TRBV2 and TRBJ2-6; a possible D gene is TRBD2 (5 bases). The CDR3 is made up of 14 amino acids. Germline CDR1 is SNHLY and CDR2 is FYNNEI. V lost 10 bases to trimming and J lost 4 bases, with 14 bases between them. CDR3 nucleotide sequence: TGTGCCACCTACTGGCCGGGGGGGGCCAACGTCCTGACTTTC. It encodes CATYWPGGANVLTF.

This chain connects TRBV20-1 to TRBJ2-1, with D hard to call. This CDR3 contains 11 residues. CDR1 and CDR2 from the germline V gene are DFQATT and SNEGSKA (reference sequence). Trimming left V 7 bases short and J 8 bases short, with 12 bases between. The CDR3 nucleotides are TGCAGTGTTTCGTCAGTTTATGAGCAGTTCTTC. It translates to CSVSSVYEQFF.

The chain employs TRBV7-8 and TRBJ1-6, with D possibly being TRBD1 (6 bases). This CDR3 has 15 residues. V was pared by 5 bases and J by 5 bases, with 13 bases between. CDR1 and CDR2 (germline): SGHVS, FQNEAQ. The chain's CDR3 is CASSRDKPNNSPLHF. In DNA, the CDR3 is TGTGCCAGCAGCAGGGACAAGCCAAATAATTCACCCCTCCACTTT.

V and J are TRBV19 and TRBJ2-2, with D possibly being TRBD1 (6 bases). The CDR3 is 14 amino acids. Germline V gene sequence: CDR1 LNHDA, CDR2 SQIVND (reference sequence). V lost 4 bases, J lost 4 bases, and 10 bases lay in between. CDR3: CASSRSRGTGELFF. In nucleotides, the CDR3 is TGTGCCAGTAGTAGAAGCAGGGGCACCGGGGAGCTGTTTTTT.

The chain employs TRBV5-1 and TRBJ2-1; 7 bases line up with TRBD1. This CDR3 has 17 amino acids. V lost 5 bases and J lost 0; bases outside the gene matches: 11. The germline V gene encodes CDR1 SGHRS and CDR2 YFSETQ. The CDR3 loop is CASRGTAKLSSYNEQFF. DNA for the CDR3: TGCGCCAGCAGGGGGACAGCTAAGCTAAGCTCCTACAATGAGCAGTTCTTC.

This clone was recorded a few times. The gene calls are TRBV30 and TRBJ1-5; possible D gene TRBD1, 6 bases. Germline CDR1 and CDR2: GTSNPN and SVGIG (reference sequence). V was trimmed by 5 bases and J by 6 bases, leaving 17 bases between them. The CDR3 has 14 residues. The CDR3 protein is CAWGGRALVQPQHF. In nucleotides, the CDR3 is TGTGCCTGGGGGGGCAGGGCGCTTGTTCAGCCCCAGCATTTT.

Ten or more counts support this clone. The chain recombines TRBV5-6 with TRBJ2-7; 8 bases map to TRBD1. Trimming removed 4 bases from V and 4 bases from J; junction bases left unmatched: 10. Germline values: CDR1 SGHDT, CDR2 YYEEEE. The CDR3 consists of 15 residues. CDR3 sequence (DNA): TGTGCCAGCAGCCCAACGGACAGGGAAATATACGAGCAGTACTTC. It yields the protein CASSPTDREIYEQYF. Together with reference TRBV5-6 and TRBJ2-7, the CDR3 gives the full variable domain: DAGVTQSPTHLIKTRGQQVTLRCSPKSGHDTVSWYQQALGQGPQFIFQYYEEEERQRGNFPDRFSGHQFPNYSSELNVNALLLGDSALYLCASSPTDREIYEQYFGPGTRLTVT.

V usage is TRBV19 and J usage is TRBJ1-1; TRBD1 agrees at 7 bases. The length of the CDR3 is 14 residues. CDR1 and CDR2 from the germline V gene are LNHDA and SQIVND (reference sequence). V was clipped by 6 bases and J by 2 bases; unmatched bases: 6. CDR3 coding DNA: TGTGCCAGTAGCCCCGGGACAGTTAACACTGAAGCTTTCTTT. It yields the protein CASSPGTVNTEAFF.

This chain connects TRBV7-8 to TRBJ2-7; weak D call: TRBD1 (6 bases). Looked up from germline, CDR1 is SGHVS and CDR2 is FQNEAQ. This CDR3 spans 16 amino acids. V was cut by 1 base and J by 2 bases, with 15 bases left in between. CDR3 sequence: CASSLVRRGETYEQYV. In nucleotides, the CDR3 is TGTGCCAGCAGCTTAGTACGCAGGGGCGAGACCTACGAGCAGTACGTC.

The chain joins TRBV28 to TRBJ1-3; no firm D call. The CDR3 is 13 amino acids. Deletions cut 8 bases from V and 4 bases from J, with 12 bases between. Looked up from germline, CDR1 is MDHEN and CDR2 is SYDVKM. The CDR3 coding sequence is TGTGCCAGCTTCACCCCGAGAGGAAACACCATATATTTT. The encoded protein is CASFTPRGNTIYF.

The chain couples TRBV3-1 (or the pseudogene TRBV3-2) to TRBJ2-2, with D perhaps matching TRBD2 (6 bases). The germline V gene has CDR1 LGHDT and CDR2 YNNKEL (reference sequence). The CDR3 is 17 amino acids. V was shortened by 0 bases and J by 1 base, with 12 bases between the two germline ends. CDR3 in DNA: TGTGCCAGCAGCCAAGAACACGCGGGACTGAACACCGGGGAGCTGTTTTTT. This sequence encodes CASSQEHAGLNTGELFF.

This CDR3 is CSVEGQGNYGYTF. CDR3 nucleotides: TGCAGCGTTGAAGGACAGGGTAACTATGGCTACACCTTC. The V and J genes are TRBV29-1 and TRBJ1-2; 7 nucleotides agree with TRBD1. With V trimmed by 1 base and J by 1 base, 0 bases remained unmatched. The CDR3 contains 13 residues. Per germline, CDR1 SQVTM and CDR2 ANQGSEA.